This entry lists 14 T cell receptor beta chains sequenced from one sample in a study of shared clonotypes between healthy human individuals. This table comes from immunoSEQ multiplex PCR, and its TCRdb copy is limited to in-frame clones, with some not included. Found here are roughly 2 million clones, about 95% of them singletons; the top ten hold 0.9% to 1.4%. CD45RO-negative, CCR7-selected cells formed the naive CD8 fraction, which excluded terminally differentiated effector memory CD45RA+ cells. Sequencing was carried out using naive CD8+ T cells sorted from blood. These receptor sequences come from a man between 18 and 35 years old in good health.

The chain recombines TRBV5-6 with TRBJ2-1; D may be TRBD2 (6 bases). Between the trimmed V and J ends, which lost 1 base and 6 bases, there was a span of 14 bases. The CDR3 is 15 amino acids. CDR1 and CDR2 from the germline V gene are SGHDT and YYEEEE. CDR3 bases: TGTGCCAGCAGCTTGCACATGAACGGGGGCAATGAGCAGTTCTTC. Residues: CASSLHMNGGNEQFF.

The chain combines TRBV27 with TRBJ2-7; tentative D call: TRBD1 (5 bases). The ends were cut back, 2 bases at V and 0 bases at J, with 11 bases in the middle. CDR1 MNHEY and CDR2 SMNVEV come from the germline V gene (reference sequence). The CDR3 covers 15 residues. The CDR3 DNA reads TGTGCCAGCAGTTTAGACAGCTCGAGCTCCTACGAGCAGTACTTC. It is translated as CASSLDSSSSYEQYF.

V gene TRBV28 combines with J gene TRBJ1-4, with 11 positions matching TRBD1. With 7 bases clipped from V and 8 bases from J, the junction kept 9 bases outside the gene matches. The CDR3 extends over 15 amino acids. The V gene's germline CDR1 is MDHEN and CDR2 SYDVKM. In DNA form, the CDR3 reads TGTGCCAGCACCCTAGGGAGGACAGGGGGCGAAAAACTGTTTTTT. Translation gives CASTLGRTGGEKLFF.

The chain carries TRBV4-1 and TRBJ2-3, with 7 bases matching TRBD1. Germline loops: CDR1 MGHRA, CDR2 YSYEKL. CDR3 size: 19 residues. V lost 3 bases to trimming and J lost 1 base; unmatched junction nucleotides: 16. The CDR3 reads CASSHLQGPVRFGTDTQYF. DNA of the CDR3: TGCGCCAGCAGCCACCTACAGGGGCCCGTTCGGTTTGGCACAGATACGCAGTATTTT.

The gene calls are TRBV19 and TRBJ1-1; D unclear. V lost 4 bases and J 4 bases, leaving 10 bases between the germline ends. Per the germline V gene, CDR1 is LNHDA and CDR2 is SQIVND (reference sequence). The CDR3 length is 13 residues. The CDR3 protein is CASSTGTFTEAFF. The DNA for the CDR3 is TGTGCCAGTAGTACGGGTACGTTCACTGAAGCTTTCTTT.

The V gene is TRBV7-9, the J gene TRBJ2-7, with D perhaps given as TRBD1 or TRBD2 (5 bases each). The CDR3 runs to 12 residues. The V gene lost 8 bases and the J gene lost 2 bases, with 10 bases spanning the gap. Germline CDR1 is SEHNR and CDR2 is FQNEAQ (reference sequence). Here the CDR3 reads CASEGPTYEQYF. The CDR3 DNA reads TGTGCCAGCGAGGGACCCACCTACGAGCAGTACTTC.

The chain links TRBV15 to TRBJ1-4; 10 positions agree with TRBD1. This CDR3 has 16 amino acids. V lost 6 bases to trimming and J lost 0 bases; unmatched junction nucleotides: 4. In germline, CDR1 is LNHNV, CDR2 YYDKDF (reference sequence). The DNA for the CDR3 is TGTGCCACCAGACCGACAGGGGGCACAACTAATGAAAAACTGTTTTTT. Translation: CATRPTGGTTNEKLFF.

The rearrangement joins TRBV7-8 to TRBJ1-1, with D unclear. The CDR3 contains 16 residues. V lost 0 bases and J 4 bases, leaving 15 bases between the germline ends. The germline V gene has CDR1 SGHVS and CDR2 FQNEAQ. The CDR3 DNA sequence: TGTGCCAGCAGCTTAGCGCACGGCGATTCCCCCACTGAAGCTTTCTTT. This sequence encodes CASSLAHGDSPTEAFF.

CDR3 residues: CASSPPGTSVHAQYF. The CDR3 DNA is TGTGCCAGCTCACCACCCGGGACTAGCGTCCATGCCCAGTACTTC. This chain links TRBV18 with TRBJ2-5; 10 bases map to TRBD2. The CDR3 covers 15 residues. In germline, CDR1 is KGHSH, CDR2 LQKENI. V trimming: 0 bases; J trimming: 9 bases; junction bases outside the gene matches: 7.

The CDR3 bases are TGTGCCTGGAGTGTAGGCTCGTCCCTTTCCTACGAGCAGTACTTC. It codes for CAWSVGSSLSYEQYF. This chain links TRBV30 with TRBJ2-7; no clear D gene. The CDR3 is made up of 15 amino acids. Trimming pared 0 bases from V and 1 base from J, leaving 13 bases between. Germline CDR1 reads GTSNPN; CDR2 reads SVGIG (reference sequence). Together with reference TRBV30 and TRBJ2-7, the CDR3 gives the full variable domain: SQTIHQWPATLVQPVGSPLSLECTVEGTSNPNLYWYRQAAGRGLQLLFYSVGIGQISSEVPQNLSASRPQDRQFILSSKKLLLSDSGFYLCAWSVGSSLSYEQYFGPGTRLTVT.

V is TRBV13 and J is TRBJ1-4; tentative D call: TRBD1 (5 bases). The length of the CDR3 is 13 residues. V shed 2 bases and J shed 8 bases, with 9 bases lying between them. The germline V gene has CDR1 PRHDT and CDR2 FYEKMQ (reference sequence). The CDR3 sequence: CASSLWGTEKLFF. CDR3 DNA: TGTGCCAGCAGCTTATGGGGGACCGAAAAACTGTTTTTT.

The rearrangement uses TRBV11-2 and TRBJ2-1; D is possibly TRBD1 (6 bases). The germline V gene encodes CDR1 SGHAT and CDR2 FQNNGV. This CDR3 region has 15 residues. Between the trimmed V and J ends, which lost 5 bases and 7 bases, there was a span of 18 bases. The CDR3 coding sequence is TGTGCCAGCAGCCGCTCCGGGACCCAGGGGAATGAGCAGTTCTTC. Amino acids: CASSRSGTQGNEQFF.

V and J are TRBV25-1 and TRBJ2-5; a possible D gene is TRBD2 (5 bases). Germline assignment: CDR1 MGHDK and CDR2 SYGVNS. Trimming pared 5 bases from V and 4 bases from J, leaving 17 bases between. This CDR3 is 15 amino acids long. The CDR3: CASSSPALVLETQYF. The CDR3 bases are TGTGCCAGCAGTAGCCCCGCACTAGTATTAGAGACCCAGTACTTC.

This chain uses TRBV6-5 with TRBJ2-7; D uncertain. Germline lookup yields CDR1 MNHEY and CDR2 SVGAGI. CDR3 length: 14 residues. V lost 5 bases and J lost 2, with 13 bases in between. In DNA form, the CDR3 reads TGTGCCAGCAGTGCCAACGGACGACCCTACGAGCAGTACTTC. This translates into CASSANGRPYEQYF.